The subject of this entry is one T cell receptor beta chain. As yet, its antigen is unknown. The CDR3 consists of 16 residues. Germline-derived CDR1 and CDR2 are SGHAT and FQNNGV. V shed 1 base, J shed 4 bases, and the junction held 6 bases outside the gene matches. This specimen comes from a study of T cells in Graves' hyperthyroidism and ophthalmopathy. RNA transcripts gave rise to amplified TCR beta CDR3 regions. A first-round RT-PCR of the TCR CDR3 used the HTBI primer set. TCRdb reanalysed the multiplex PCR reads using MiXCR and keeps one entry per CDR3 protein. The profile shows approximately 400,000 distinct CDR3 sequences, about a sixth of them singletons. Overall study findings and caveats: Ophthalmopathy was predicted by the model a median of approximately six months ahead of onset. The authors' 13 V-J model separated ophthalmopathy from stable hyperthyroidism.

Clinical symptoms, serum thyroxine and TRAb, thyroid ultrasound and orbital computed tomography were used for the diagnoses. The sequencing sample was made of blood. This receptor was obtained from a woman younger than 30 with Graves' hyperthyroidism that later progressed to Graves' ophthalmopathy. The chain joins TRBV11-2 to TRBJ2-1; the match to TRBD2 covers 8 bases. The CDR3 DNA reads as TGTGCCAGCAGCTTAGGAACTAGCGGATTTTACAATGAGCAGTTCTTC. Its translation is CASSLGTSGFYNEQFF. Full variable domain (remainder filled in from reference TRBV11-2 and TRBJ2-1): EAGVAQSPRYKIIEKRQSVAFWCNPISGHATLYWYQQILGQGPKLLIQFQNNGVVDDSQLPKDRFSAERLKGVDSTLKIQPAKLEDSAVYLCASSLGTSGFYNEQFFGPGTRLTVL.